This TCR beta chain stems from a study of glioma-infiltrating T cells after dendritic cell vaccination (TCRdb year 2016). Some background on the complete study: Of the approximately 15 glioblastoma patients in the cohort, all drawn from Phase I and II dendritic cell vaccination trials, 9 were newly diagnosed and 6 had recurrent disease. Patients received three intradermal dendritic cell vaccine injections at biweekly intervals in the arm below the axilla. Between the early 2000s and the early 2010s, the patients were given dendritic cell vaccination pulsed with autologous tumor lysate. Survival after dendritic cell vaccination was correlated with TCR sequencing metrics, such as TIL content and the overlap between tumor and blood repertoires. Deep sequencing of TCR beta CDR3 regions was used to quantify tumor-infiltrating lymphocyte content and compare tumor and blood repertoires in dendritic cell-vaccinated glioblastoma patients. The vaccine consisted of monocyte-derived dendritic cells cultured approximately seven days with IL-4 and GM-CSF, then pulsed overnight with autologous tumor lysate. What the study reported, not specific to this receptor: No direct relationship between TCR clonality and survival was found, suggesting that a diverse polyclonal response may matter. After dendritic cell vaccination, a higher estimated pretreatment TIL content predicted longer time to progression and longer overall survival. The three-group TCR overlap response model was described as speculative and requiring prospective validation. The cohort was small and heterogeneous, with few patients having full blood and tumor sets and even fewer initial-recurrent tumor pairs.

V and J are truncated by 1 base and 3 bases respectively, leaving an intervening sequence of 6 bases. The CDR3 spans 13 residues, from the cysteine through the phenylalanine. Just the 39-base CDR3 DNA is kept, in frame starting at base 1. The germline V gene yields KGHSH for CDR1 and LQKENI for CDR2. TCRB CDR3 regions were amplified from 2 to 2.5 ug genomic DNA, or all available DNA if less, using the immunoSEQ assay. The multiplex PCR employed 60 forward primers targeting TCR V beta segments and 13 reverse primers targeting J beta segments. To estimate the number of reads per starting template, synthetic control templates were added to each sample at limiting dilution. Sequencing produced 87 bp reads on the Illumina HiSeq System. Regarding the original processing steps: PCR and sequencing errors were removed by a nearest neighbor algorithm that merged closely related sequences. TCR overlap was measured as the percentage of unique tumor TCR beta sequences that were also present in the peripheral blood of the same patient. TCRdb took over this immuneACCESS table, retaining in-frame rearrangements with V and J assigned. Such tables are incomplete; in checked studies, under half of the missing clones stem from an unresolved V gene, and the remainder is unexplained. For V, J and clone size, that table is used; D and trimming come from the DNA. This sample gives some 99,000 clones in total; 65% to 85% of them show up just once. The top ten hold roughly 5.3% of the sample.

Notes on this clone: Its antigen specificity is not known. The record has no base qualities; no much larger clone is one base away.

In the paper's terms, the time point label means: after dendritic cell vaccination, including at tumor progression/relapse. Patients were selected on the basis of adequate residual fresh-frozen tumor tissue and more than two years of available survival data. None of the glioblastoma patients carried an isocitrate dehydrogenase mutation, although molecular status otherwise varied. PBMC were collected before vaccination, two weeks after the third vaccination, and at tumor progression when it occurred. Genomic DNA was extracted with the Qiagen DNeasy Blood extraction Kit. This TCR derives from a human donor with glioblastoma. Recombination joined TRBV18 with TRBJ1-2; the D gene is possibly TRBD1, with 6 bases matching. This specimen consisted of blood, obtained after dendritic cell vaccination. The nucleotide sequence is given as TGTGCCAGCTCACCACAGGGGGACTATGGCTACACCTTC. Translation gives CASSPQGDYGYTF.